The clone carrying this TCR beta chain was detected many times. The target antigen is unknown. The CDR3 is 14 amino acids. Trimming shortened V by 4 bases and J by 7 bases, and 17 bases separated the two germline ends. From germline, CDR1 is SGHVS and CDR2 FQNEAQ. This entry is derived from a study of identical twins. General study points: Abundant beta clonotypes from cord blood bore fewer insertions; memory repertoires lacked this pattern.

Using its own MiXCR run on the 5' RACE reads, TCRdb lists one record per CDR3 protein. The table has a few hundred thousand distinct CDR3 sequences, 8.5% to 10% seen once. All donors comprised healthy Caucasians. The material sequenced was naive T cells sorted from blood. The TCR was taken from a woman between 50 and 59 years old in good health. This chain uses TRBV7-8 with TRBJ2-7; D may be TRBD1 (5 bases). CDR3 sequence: CASSWGRVGIEQYF. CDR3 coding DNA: TGTGCCAGCAGCTGGGGCCGGGTAGGGATAGAGCAGTACTTC.